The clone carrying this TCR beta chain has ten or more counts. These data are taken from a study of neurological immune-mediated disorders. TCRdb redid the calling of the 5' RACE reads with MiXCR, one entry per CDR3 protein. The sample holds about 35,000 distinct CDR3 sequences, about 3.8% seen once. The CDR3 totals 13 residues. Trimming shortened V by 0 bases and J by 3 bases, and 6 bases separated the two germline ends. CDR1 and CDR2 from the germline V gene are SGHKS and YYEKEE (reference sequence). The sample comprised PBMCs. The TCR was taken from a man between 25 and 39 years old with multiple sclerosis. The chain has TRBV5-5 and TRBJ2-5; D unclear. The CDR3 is CASSLAREETQYF. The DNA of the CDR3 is TGTGCCAGCAGCTTGGCCAGAGAAGAGACCCAGTACTTC.